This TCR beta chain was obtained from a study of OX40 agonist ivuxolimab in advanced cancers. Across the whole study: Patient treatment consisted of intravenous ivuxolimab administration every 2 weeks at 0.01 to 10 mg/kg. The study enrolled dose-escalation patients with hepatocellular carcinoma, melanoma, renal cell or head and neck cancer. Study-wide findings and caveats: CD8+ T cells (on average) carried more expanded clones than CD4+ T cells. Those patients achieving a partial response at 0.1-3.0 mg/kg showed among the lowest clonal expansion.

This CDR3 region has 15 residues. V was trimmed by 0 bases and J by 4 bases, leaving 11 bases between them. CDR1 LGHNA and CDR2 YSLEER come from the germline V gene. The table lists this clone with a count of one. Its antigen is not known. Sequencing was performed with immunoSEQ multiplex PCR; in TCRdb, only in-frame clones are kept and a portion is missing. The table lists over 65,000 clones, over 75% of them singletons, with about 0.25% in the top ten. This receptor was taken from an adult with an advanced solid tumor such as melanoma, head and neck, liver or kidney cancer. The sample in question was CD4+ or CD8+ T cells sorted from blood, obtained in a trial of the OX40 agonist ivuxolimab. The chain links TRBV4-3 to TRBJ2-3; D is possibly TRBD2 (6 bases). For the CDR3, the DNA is TGCGCCAGCAGCCAAGAGACGGGAGCCGCAGATACGCAGTATTTT. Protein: CASSQETGAADTQYF.